Included here is one T cell receptor beta chain sequence, with context. The antigen is undetermined. Per the germline V gene, CDR1 is LGHNA and CDR2 is YNFKEQ. CDR3 length: 15 residues. These data originate in a study of tumor and adjacent non-tumor tissue in lung cancer. Study findings and constraints: In normal lung, the top 100 clones were significantly more dominant than in tumor.

This sample's RNA came from whole unsorted tissue. Three rounds of nested PCR, following a modified ARM-PCR protocol, produced the TCRbeta library. MiXCR, applied by TCRdb to the multiplex PCR reads, yields one record per CDR3 protein. The table records over 85,000 distinct CDR3 sequences, approximately 80% of them present only once. The sequence derives from a man between 70 and 80 years old with non-small cell lung cancer. Sequencing input: lung tumor tissue. The chain carries TRBV4-2 and TRBJ1-5, with 10 bases aligning to TRBD1. The CDR3 sequence: CPISLQGTGDQPQHF. The CDR3 DNA sequence: TGTCCCATAAGCCTTCAAGGGACAGGGGATCAGCCCCAGCATTTT.